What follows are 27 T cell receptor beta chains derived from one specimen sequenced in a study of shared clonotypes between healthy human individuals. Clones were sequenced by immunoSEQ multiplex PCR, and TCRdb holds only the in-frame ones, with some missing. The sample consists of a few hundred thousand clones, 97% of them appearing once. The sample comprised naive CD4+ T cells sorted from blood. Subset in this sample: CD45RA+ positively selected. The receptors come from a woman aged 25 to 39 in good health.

For the CDR3, the DNA is TGTGCCAGCAGCCATTGGCAGGCAGATACGCAGTATTTT. Encoded protein: CASSHWQADTQYF. The chain joins TRBV5-5 to TRBJ2-3; D is ambiguous. The CDR3 runs 13 residues. V gave up 4 bases and J gave up 4 bases, with 10 bases separating them. Germline CDR1 is SGHKS and CDR2 is YYEKEE (reference sequence).

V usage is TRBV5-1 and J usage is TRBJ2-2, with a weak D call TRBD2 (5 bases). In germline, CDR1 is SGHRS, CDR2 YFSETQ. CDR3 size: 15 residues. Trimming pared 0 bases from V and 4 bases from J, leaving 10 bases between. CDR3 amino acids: CASSLDGLITGELFF. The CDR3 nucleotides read TGCGCCAGCAGCTTGGATGGACTGATCACCGGGGAGCTGTTTTTT.

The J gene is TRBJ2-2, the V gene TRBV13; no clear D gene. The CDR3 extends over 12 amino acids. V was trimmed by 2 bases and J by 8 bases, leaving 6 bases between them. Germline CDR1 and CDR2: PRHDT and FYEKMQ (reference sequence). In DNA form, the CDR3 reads TGTGCCAGCAGCTTAAGATCGGGGGAGCTGTTTTTT. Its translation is CASSLRSGELFF. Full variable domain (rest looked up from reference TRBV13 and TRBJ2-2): AAGVIQSPRHLIKEKRETATLKCYPIPRHDTVYWYQQGPGQDPQFLISFYEKMQSDKGSIPDRFSAQQFSDYHSELNMSSLELGDSALYFCASSLRSGELFFGEGSRLTVL.

CDR3 bases: TGTGCCAGCTCACCACAAAACCAAGAGACCCAGTACTTC. Translating it yields CASSPQNQETQYF. The V call is TRBV18, the J call TRBJ2-5, with no clear D. CDR3 length: 13 residues. Germline CDR1 is KGHSH and CDR2 is LQKENI. With 1 base removed from V and 0 bases from J, the gap between germline ends came to 3 bases.

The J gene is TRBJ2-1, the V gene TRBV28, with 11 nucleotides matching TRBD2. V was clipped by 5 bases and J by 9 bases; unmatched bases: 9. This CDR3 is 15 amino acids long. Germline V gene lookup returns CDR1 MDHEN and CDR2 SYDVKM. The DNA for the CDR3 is TGTGCCAGCAGTCATAGCGGGAGGGGATTGGGTGAGCAGTTCTTC. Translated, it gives CASSHSGRGLGEQFF.

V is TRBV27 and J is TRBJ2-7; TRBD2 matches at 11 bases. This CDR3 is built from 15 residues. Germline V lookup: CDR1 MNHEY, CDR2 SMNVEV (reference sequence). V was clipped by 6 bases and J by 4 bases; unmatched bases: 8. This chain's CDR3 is CASSPLAGAGYEQYF. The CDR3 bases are TGTGCCAGCAGCCCACTAGCGGGAGCGGGATACGAGCAGTACTTC.

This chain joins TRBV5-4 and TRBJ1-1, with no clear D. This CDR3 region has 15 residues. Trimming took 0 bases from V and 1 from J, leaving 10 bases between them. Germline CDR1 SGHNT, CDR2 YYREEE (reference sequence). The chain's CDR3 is CASSLGSDWNTEAFF. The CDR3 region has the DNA TGTGCCAGCAGCTTGGGATCAGACTGGAACACTGAAGCTTTCTTT.

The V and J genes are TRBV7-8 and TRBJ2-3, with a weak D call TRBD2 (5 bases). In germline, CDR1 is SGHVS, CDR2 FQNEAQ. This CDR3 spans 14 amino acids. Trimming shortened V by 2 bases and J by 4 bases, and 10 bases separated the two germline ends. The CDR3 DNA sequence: TGTGCCAGCAGCTTAAGGCGGGCTTCAGATACGCAGTATTTT. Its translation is CASSLRRASDTQYF. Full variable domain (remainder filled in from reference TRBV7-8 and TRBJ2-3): GAGVSQSPRYKVAKRGQDVALRCDPISGHVSLFWYQQALGQGPEFLTYFQNEAQLDKSGLPSDRFFAERPEGSVSTLKIQRTQQEDSAVYLCASSLRRASDTQYFGPGTRLTVL.

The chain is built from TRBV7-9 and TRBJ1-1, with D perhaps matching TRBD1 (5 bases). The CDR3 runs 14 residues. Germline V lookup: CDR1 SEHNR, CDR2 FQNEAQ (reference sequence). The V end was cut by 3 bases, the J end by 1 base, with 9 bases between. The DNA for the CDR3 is TGTGCCAGCAGCTTCGGGACGCCGAACACTGAAGCTTTCTTT. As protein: CASSFGTPNTEAFF.

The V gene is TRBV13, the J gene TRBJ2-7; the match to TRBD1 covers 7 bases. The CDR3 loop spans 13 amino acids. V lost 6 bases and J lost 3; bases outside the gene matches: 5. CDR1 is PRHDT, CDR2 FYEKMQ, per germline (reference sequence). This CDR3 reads CASSSTGVYEQYF. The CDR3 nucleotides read TGTGCCAGCAGTAGTACAGGGGTCTACGAGCAGTACTTC.

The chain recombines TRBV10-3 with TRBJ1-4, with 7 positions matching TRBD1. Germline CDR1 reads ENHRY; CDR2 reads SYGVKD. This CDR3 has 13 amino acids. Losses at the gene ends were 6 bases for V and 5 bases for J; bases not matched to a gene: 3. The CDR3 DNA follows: TGTGCCATCAGAGCGGGACAGAATGAAAAACTGTTTTTT. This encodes CAIRAGQNEKLFF.

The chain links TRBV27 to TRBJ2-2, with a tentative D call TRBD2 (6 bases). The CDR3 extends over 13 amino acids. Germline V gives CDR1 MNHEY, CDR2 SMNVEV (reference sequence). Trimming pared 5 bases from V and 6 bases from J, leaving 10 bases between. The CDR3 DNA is TGTGCCAGCAGTCCGGACTATTCCGGGGAGCTGTTTTTT. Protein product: CASSPDYSGELFF.

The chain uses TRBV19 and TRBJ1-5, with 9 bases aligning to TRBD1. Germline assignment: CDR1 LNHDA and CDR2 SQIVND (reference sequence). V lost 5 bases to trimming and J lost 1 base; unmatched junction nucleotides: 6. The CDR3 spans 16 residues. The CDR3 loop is CASSASGTGSNQPQHF. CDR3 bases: TGTGCCAGTAGTGCGTCCGGGACAGGGAGCAATCAGCCCCAGCATTTT.

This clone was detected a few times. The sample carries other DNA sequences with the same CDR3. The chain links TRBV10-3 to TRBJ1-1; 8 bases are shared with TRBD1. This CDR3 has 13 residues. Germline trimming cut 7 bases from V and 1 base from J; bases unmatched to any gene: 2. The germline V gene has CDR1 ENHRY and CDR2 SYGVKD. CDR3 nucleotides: TGTGCCATCAAAGGACAGGGGAACACTGAAGCTTTCTTT. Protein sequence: CAIKGQGNTEAFF.

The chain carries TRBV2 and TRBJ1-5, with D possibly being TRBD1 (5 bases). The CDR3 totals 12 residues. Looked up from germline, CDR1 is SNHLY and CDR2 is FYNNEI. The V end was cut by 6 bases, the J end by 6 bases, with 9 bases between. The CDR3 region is CASRTGSQPQHF. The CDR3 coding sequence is TGTGCCAGCAGAACAGGTTCTCAGCCCCAGCATTTT.

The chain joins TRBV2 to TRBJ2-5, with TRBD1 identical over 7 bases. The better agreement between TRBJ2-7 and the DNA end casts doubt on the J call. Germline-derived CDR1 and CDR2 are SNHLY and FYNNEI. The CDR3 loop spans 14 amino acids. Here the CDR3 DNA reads TGTGCCAGCAGCAGATTACAGGGGAACCACGAGCAGTACTTC. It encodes CASSRLQGNHEQYF.

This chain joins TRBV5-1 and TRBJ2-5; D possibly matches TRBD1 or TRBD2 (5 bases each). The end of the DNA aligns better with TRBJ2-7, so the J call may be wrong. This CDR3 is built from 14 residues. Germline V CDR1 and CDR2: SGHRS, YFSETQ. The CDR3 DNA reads TGCGCCAGCAGCGGGACCGTGGAGAACTACGAGCAGTACTTC. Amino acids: CASSGTVENYEQYF.

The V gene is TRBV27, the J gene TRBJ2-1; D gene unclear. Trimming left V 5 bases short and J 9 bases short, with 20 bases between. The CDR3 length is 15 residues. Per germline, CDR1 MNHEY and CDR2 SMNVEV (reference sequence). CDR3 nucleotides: TGTGCCAGCAGTGCTAGGGCAAGGCCTTTCGGTGAGCAGTTCTTC. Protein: CASSARARPFGEQFF.

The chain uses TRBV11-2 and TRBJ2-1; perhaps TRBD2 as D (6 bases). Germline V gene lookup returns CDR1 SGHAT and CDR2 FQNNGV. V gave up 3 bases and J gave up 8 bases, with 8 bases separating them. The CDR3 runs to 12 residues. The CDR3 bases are TGTGCCAGCAGCTTGCGGGACCATGAGCAGTTCTTC. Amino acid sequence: CASSLRDHEQFF.

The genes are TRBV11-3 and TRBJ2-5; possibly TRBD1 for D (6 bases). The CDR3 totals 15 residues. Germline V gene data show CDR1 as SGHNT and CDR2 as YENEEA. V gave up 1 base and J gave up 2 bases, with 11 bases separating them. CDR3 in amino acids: CASSLGQGSQETQYF. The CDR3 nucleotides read TGTGCCAGCAGCTTAGGGCAGGGGTCACAAGAGACCCAGTACTTC.

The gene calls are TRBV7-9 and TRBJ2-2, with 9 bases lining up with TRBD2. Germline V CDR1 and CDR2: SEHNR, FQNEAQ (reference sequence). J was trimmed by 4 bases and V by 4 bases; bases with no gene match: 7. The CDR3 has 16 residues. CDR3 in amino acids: CASSSRSSGTTGELFF. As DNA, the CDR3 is TGTGCCAGCAGCTCCCGGTCTAGCGGGACCACCGGGGAGCTGTTTTTT.

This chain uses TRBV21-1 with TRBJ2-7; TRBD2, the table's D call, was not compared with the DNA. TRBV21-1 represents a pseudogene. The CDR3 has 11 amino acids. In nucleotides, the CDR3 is TGTGCCAGCAGGCCTACCTACGAGCAGTACTTC. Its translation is CASRPTYEQYF.

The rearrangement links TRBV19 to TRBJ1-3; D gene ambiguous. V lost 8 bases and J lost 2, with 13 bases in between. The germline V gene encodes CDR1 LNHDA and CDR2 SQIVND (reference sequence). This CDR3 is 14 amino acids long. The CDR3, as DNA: TGTGCCAGTCGCCCGCAGCCCGCTGGAAACACCATATATTTT. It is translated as CASRPQPAGNTIYF.

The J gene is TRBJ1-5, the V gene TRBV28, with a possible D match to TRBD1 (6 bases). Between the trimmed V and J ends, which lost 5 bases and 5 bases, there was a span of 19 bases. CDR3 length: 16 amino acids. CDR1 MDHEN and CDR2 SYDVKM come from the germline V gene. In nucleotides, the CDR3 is TGTGCCAGCAGTCCCCCGGGGGGCCTCCCCCATCAGCCCCAGCATTTT. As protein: CASSPPGGLPHQPQHF.

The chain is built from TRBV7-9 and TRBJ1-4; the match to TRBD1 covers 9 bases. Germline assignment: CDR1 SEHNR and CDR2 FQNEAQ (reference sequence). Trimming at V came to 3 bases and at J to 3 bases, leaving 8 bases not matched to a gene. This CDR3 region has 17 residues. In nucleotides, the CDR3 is TGTGCCAGCAGCTTCCCGGGACAGGGATCGGCTAATGAAAAACTGTTTTTT. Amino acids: CASSFPGQGSANEKLFF. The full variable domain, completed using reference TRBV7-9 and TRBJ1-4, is DTGVSQNPRHKITKRGQNVTFRCDPISEHNRLYWYRQTLGQGPEFLTYFQNEAQLEKSRLLSDRFSAERPKGSFSTLEIQRTEQGDSAMYLCASSFPGQGSANEKLFFGSGTQLSVL.

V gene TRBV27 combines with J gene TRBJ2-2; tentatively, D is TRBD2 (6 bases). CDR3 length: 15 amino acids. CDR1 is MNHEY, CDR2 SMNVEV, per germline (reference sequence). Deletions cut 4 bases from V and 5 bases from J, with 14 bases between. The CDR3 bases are TGTGCCAGCAGTTACCGGGGGTGGGGAACCGGGGAGCTGTTTTTT. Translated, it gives CASSYRGWGTGELFF.

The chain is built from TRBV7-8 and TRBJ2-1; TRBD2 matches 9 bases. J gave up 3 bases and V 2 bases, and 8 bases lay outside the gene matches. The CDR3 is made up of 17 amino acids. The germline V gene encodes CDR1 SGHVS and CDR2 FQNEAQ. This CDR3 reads CASSLFPRREGYNEQFF. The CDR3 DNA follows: TGTGCCAGCAGCTTATTTCCCCGGCGGGAGGGCTACAATGAGCAGTTCTTC.